Sequencing of this T cell receptor (beta chain) was carried out in a study of tumor-infiltrating lymphocytes in glioblastoma multiforme. Three nested ARM-PCR rounds with V-beta and C-beta primers built TCRB libraries. No unique molecular identifiers were described for these TCRB libraries. MiXCR was run by TCRdb on the multiplex PCR reads, yielding one entry per CDR3 protein. This table has about 11,000 distinct CDR3 sequences, approximately 71% appearing once. Germline lookup yields CDR1 SGHAT and CDR2 FQNNGV. V shed 3 bases and J 5 bases; nucleotides not matched to a gene: 5. CDR3 size: 14 residues. This clonotype was recorded at least ten times. Its antigen is unidentified. Study-level results: RNA-based TCR sequencing may distort clone frequencies, since cells carry unequal TCR transcript numbers. T cells were not sorted into functional subsets.

The chain couples TRBV11-2 to TRBJ2-7, with 9 bases identical to TRBD2. This TCR was recovered from a male donor with glioblastoma. The specimen sequenced was brain tumor tissue. CDR3 DNA: TGTGCCAGCAGCTTTAGCGGGGGCCTCAACGAGCAGTACTTC. Residues: CASSFSGGLNEQYF.